The rows below give T cell receptor beta chains drawn from one sample of a study of CD8 T cells in Susac syndrome. TCRdb called the immunoSEQ multiplex PCR reads again in MiXCR, with one record for every CDR3 protein. The profile shows under 150,000 distinct CDR3 sequences, about 94% of them singletons. The sequencing input was CD8+ T cells from PBMCs. The receptors stem from a human donor in good health. The conserved cysteine and the conserved F or W are not part of the CDR3 here. The order of the fields is V gene, J gene, CDR3 protein.

TRBV7-9	TRBJ2-1	ASREFTGGYNEQF
TRBV25-1	TRBJ2-1	ASSWTGGPMFEQF
TRBV6-2/TRBV6-3	TRBJ2-1	ASSTEWVGRDYNEQF
TRBV7-9	TRBJ2-1	ASSLAPTSAGEQF
TRBV27	TRBJ2-3	ASSVTDTQY
TRBV15	TRBJ1-2	ATSRSKQDYVYGYT
TRBV20-1	TRBJ2-7	SAILLSRDSIYEQY
TRBV13	TRBJ2-7	ASSTAGSYEQY
TRBV28	TRBJ2-3	ASSLRLGPDTQY
TRBV30	TRBJ1-5	AWSVPPYSNQPQH
TRBV27	TRBJ1-2	ASRQGPYGYT
TRBV28	TRBJ1-5	ASSLGRAEQPQH
TRBV20-1	TRBJ1-5	SAREPGHSNQPQH
TRBV9	TRBJ2-7	ASSSGGVEVYEQY